The 26 T cell receptor beta chains given below trace back to one sample, sequenced in a study of a mutant IDH1 vaccine in newly diagnosed glioma. As to time point: baseline, week 1 (first vaccination visit). Sample treatment: pre-vaccination baseline after standard-of-care therapy. Data came from immunoSEQ multiplex PCR; TCRdb stores just in-frame clones and leaves some out. This sample yields roughly 99,000 clones, of which around nine tenths are seen a single time; roughly 0.54% belongs to the top ten. The input for sequencing was PBMCs, taken from a glioma patient treated with radiotherapy, temozolomide or both. The receptor source for this set is a woman aged 50 to 65 with glioma.

The chain carries TRBV14 and TRBJ1-1; 12 bases line up with TRBD1. Looked up from germline, CDR1 is SGHDN and CDR2 is FVKESK. The V gene end was trimmed by 0 bases and the J gene end by 5 bases; junction bases not matched to a gene: 10. CDR3 length equals 18 residues. The CDR3 spells CASSQDRDRGQGGTEAFF. CDR3 DNA sequence: TGTGCCAGCAGCCAAGATAGGGACAGGGGGCAGGGGGGGACTGAAGCTTTCTTT.

This chain connects TRBV5-8 to TRBJ1-6; D not resolved. Trimming cost V 0 bases and J 8 bases, with 12 bases left between them. The germline V gene encodes CDR1 SGHTS and CDR2 YDEGEE. The CDR3 consists of 15 residues. CDR3 bases: TGTGCCAGCAGCTTGGGCTCGGGGTATGATTCACCCCTCCACTTT. Its protein is CASSLGSGYDSPLHF.

This clone came up a few times. The chain links TRBV2 to TRBJ1-2; perhaps TRBD1 as D (5 bases). This CDR3 is 12 amino acids long. CDR1 SNHLY and CDR2 FYNNEI come from the germline V gene. Deletions cut 3 bases from V and 4 bases from J, with 6 bases between. For the CDR3, the DNA is TGTGCCAGCAGTGACGACAGCTATGGCTACACCTTC. Residues: CASSDDSYGYTF.

The chain uses TRBV11-2 and TRBJ1-1, with D unclear. The V end lost 5 bases, the J end lost 3 bases, and 16 bases lay between the germline ends. This CDR3 is built from 15 residues. CDR1 SGHAT and CDR2 FQNNGV come from the germline V gene. CDR3 residues: CASSPGLSPYTEAFF. CDR3 DNA sequence: TGTGCCAGCAGCCCAGGACTTTCCCCTTACACTGAAGCTTTCTTT.

In DNA, the CDR3 is TGTGCCAGCAGCTTAGTGCCCCAGGGGGCCCAGCGCTCCTACGAGCAGTACTTC. Amino acid sequence: CASSLVPQGAQRSYEQYF. This rearrangement joins TRBV11-2 to TRBJ2-7; TRBD1 matches 8 bases. V was clipped by 1 base and J by 0 bases; unmatched bases: 11. The germline CDR1 and CDR2 sequences are SGHAT and FQNNGV. CDR3 length equals 18 residues.

The rearrangement joins TRBV6-6 to TRBJ1-2, with 9 bases matching TRBD1. CDR1 is MNHNY and CDR2 is SVGAGI in the germline V gene (reference sequence). The CDR3 extends over 13 amino acids. Trimming cost V 5 bases and J 5 bases; bases outside gene matches: 3. In DNA form, the CDR3 reads TGTGCCAGCAGTACCGGACAGGGGTATGGCTACACCTTC. It yields the protein CASSTGQGYGYTF.

The J gene is TRBJ1-4, the V gene TRBV9; a weak D match, TRBD1 (5 bases). The CDR3 covers 14 residues. The ends were cut back, 3 bases at V and 8 bases at J, with 14 bases in the middle. The germline CDR1 and CDR2 sequences are SGDLS and YYNGEE. DNA of the CDR3: TGTGCCAGCAGCGGAGGGACTTGGGACGAAAAACTGTTTTTT. This encodes CASSGGTWDEKLFF.

This clone was counted a single time. This chain links TRBV7-9 with TRBJ2-7; a weak D match, TRBD1 (5 bases). This CDR3 region has 12 residues. CDR1 is SEHNR, CDR2 FQNEAQ, per germline (reference sequence). V lost 5 bases, J lost 3 bases, and 8 bases lay in between. CDR3 coding DNA: TGTGCCAGCAGCCTCCAGGGCTACGAGCAGTACTTC. It yields the protein CASSLQGYEQYF. Using reference TRBV7-9 and TRBJ2-7 for the parts outside the CDR3, the full variable domain is DTGVSQNPRHKITKRGQNVTFRCDPISEHNRLYWYRQTLGQGPEFLTYFQNEAQLEKSRLLSDRFSAERPKGSFSTLEIQRTEQGDSAMYLCASSLQGYEQYFGPGTRLTVT.

The chain uses TRBV18 and TRBJ1-5, with D unclear. CDR1 is KGHSH and CDR2 is LQKENI in the germline V gene. V dropped 3 bases and J dropped 0 bases, with 9 bases sitting between them. The CDR3 spans 15 residues. The CDR3 protein is CASSPREASNQPQHF. CDR3 coding DNA: TGTGCCAGCTCACCCCGGGAGGCTAGCAATCAGCCCCAGCATTTT.

The V gene is TRBV28, the J gene TRBJ2-4; a possible D gene is TRBD1 (6 bases). This CDR3 has 12 residues. CDR1 and CDR2 from the germline V gene are MDHEN and SYDVKM. V lost 11 bases, J lost 6 bases, and 14 bases lay in between. The CDR3 sequence is CASGAGVNIQYF. CDR3 nucleotides: TGTGCCTCCGGGGCAGGGGTAAACATTCAGTACTTC.

The J gene is TRBJ2-1, the V gene TRBV4-1; TRBD2 matches at 7 bases. The V gene's germline CDR1 is MGHRA and CDR2 YSYEKL. Losses at the gene ends were 4 bases for V and 9 bases for J; bases not matched to a gene: 15. The CDR3 runs 16 residues. CDR3 sequence (DNA): TGCGCCAGCAGCCTAAAACGGAGCGGGGCGGTTGGTGAGCAGTTCTTC. Translating it yields CASSLKRSGAVGEQFF.

The chain recombines TRBV19 with TRBJ2-3; D gene uncertain. Germline CDR1 and CDR2: LNHDA and SQIVND (reference sequence). The CDR3 covers 12 residues. The V end was cut by 3 bases, the J end by 13 bases, with 14 bases between. In DNA form, the CDR3 reads TGTGCCAGTAGTATCCTTCGGCAGAGGAAGTATTTT. Translation: CASSILRQRKYF.

V usage is TRBV28 and J usage is TRBJ1-2, with TRBD1 matching over 8 bases. The V gene's germline CDR1 is MDHEN and CDR2 SYDVKM. Unmatched junction bases numbered 7, after V lost 8 bases and J lost 8 bases. The CDR3 covers 12 residues. The chain's CDR3 is CASLEDREGYTF. CDR3 bases: TGTGCCAGCCTGGAGGACAGGGAAGGCTACACCTTC.

V and J are TRBV10-2 and TRBJ2-5; D uncertain. CDR3 length: 13 residues. Germline V CDR1 and CDR2: WSHSY, SAAADI. V gave up 1 base and J gave up 12 bases, with 15 bases separating them. The CDR3, as DNA: TGCGCCAGCAGTGAGTTAGGAGTGGATCAAAAGTACTTC. Its translation: CASSELGVDQKYF.

CDR3 coding DNA: TGCGCCAGCAGCCCTCTTACAGGAGTTAGCACAGATACGCAGTATTTT. This sequence encodes CASSPLTGVSTDTQYF. V usage is TRBV5-1 and J usage is TRBJ2-3, with a possible D match to TRBD1 (5 bases). The CDR3 extends over 16 amino acids. Germline V gives CDR1 SGHRS, CDR2 YFSETQ. The germline V and J ends were trimmed by 4 bases and 0 bases, with 15 bases remaining between them.

The chain couples TRBV13 to TRBJ2-4, with TRBD2 matching 10 bases. Per germline, CDR1 PRHDT and CDR2 FYEKMQ (reference sequence). J lost 5 bases, V lost 5 bases, and 9 bases had no gene match. This CDR3 region has 16 residues. CDR3 sequence (DNA): TGTGCCAGCAGCCCACTGGGGCTAGCGGGAGAAAACATTCAGTACTTC. Encoded protein: CASSPLGLAGENIQYF.

This chain connects TRBV28 to TRBJ2-7; D not resolved. V lost 3 bases to trimming and J lost 2 bases, with 8 bases between them. CDR3 size: 13 residues. Germline V gene sequence: CDR1 MDHEN, CDR2 SYDVKM. The CDR3 sequence: CASSLAVAYEQYF. For the CDR3, the DNA is TGTGCCAGCAGTTTGGCAGTAGCCTACGAGCAGTACTTC.

The chain uses TRBV9 and TRBJ2-2; D possibly corresponds to TRBD1 (6 bases). The CDR3 runs 14 residues. V gave up 5 bases and J gave up 5 bases, with 13 bases separating them. Germline V lookup: CDR1 SGDLS, CDR2 YYNGEE. CDR3 residues: CASSHRAYTGELFF. The CDR3, as DNA: TGTGCCAGCAGTCACAGGGCCTATACCGGGGAGCTGTTTTTT.

V and J are TRBV27 and TRBJ2-2; 8 bases fit TRBD2. After removal of 9 bases from V and 0 bases from J, the junction contained 0 bases not matched to a gene. The germline gives CDR1 MNHEY, CDR2 SMNVEV (reference sequence). The CDR3 spans 13 residues. The CDR3 sequence is CARGLANTGELFF. DNA for the CDR3: TGTGCCAGGGGACTAGCGAACACCGGGGAGCTGTTTTTT.

V gene TRBV2 combines with J gene TRBJ2-7; 9 nucleotides line up with TRBD2. CDR1 and CDR2 (germline): SNHLY, FYNNEI. The V segment lost 1 base and the J segment 4 bases; nucleotides outside the gene matches: 8. The CDR3 has 16 residues. The CDR3 sequence is CASSEGNSGSGYEQYF. CDR3 nucleotide sequence: TGTGCCAGCAGTGAAGGAAATAGCGGGAGTGGTTACGAGCAGTACTTC.

The chain links TRBV28 to TRBJ1-6, with D tentatively TRBD1 (5 bases). Deletions cut 3 bases from V and 9 bases from J, with 15 bases between. This CDR3 is built from 15 residues. Germline CDR1 reads MDHEN; CDR2 reads SYDVKM. The CDR3 reads CASSLGQALGSPLHF. The CDR3 DNA reads as TGTGCCAGCAGTTTGGGGCAGGCTCTTGGTTCACCCCTCCACTTT.

The chain combines TRBV28 with TRBJ1-2; D possibly corresponds to TRBD1 (5 bases). Deletions cut 6 bases from V and 3 bases from J, with 14 bases between. The CDR3 is 14 residues long. Looked up from germline, CDR1 is MDHEN and CDR2 is SYDVKM. CDR3 DNA sequence: TGTGCCAGCAGGACAGAGGCAGGGCACTATGGCTACACCTTC. Protein product: CASRTEAGHYGYTF.

The table lists this clone with a count of one. This rearrangement joins TRBV7-6 to TRBJ1-1; D is unclear. CDR1 is SGHVS, CDR2 FNYEAQ, per germline. V was clipped by 3 bases and J by 2 bases, with 13 bases between them. CDR3 size: 15 residues. CDR3 sequence reads: CASSLAPTRNTEAFF. CDR3 DNA sequence: TGTGCCAGCAGCTTGGCCCCGACCCGTAACACTGAAGCTTTCTTT.

This chain joins TRBV5-5 and TRBJ1-6, with TRBD1 identical over 10 bases. CDR3 size: 15 residues. V dropped 4 bases and J dropped 10; count of bases not matched to a gene: 8. Germline CDR1 SGHKS, CDR2 YYEKEE (reference sequence). The CDR3 coding sequence is TGTGCCAGCAGCCTGGCCGACAGGGGGCGATCACCCCTCCACTTT. This encodes CASSLADRGRSPLHF.

This sequence joins TRBV6-6 and TRBJ1-1, with TRBD1 matching 10 bases. With 5 bases clipped from V and 3 bases from J, the junction kept 3 bases outside the gene matches. Germline V gives CDR1 MNHNY, CDR2 SVGAGI (reference sequence). This CDR3 contains 14 residues. The CDR3 sequence is CASSEGQGYTEAFF. CDR3 nucleotide sequence: TGTGCCAGCAGTGAGGGACAGGGGTACACTGAAGCTTTCTTT.

This chain connects TRBV6-5 to TRBJ2-1; perhaps TRBD2 as D (5 bases). CDR3 length equals 15 residues. Per the germline V gene, CDR1 is MNHEY and CDR2 is SVGAGI. The V gene lost 6 bases and the J gene lost 6 bases, with 18 bases spanning the gap. CDR3 bases: TGTGCCAGCAGGGAGAAGGAGGCGGTGTTCAATGAGCAGTTCTTC. Translated, it gives CASREKEAVFNEQFF.